This is a list of T cell receptor beta chains from one sample in a study of Ad26.COV2.S vaccination and SARS-CoV-2 variants. Only in-frame clones appear in the TCRdb table, and some are missing; sequencing was by immunoSEQ multiplex PCR. This sample has hundreds of thousands of clones, with roughly 90% found just once. Sequencing was performed on peripheral blood, taken in a trial of Ad26.COV2.S vaccine versus placebo. The receptors were sampled from a person aged 18-65 years who received the Ad26.COV2.S COVID-19 vaccine or a placebo. Each CDR3 is given with its conserved first and last residue. A D gene is named only where the DNA matches it firmly. Size is stated for part of the rows, as once, few or many counts, or as a class when the clone is expanded.

clone_size: .
d_call: .
v_call: TRBV7-8
j_call: TRBJ2-2
cdr3_nt: TGTGCCAGCAGAACAGGGCGGAGCAACACCGGGGAGCTGTTTTTT
cdr3_aa: CASRTGRSNTGELFF

clone_size: .
d_call: .
v_call: TRBV10-2
j_call: TRBJ2-2
cdr3_nt: TGCGCCAGCAGTGAGTCCTCGGCGACCGGGGAGCTGTTTTTT
cdr3_aa: CASSESSATGELFF

clone_size: .
d_call: .
v_call: TRBV27
j_call: TRBJ2-1
cdr3_nt: TGTGCCAGCAGTTCCGTGAGGCAGGGGCTTTCATACAATGAGCAGTTCTTC
cdr3_aa: CASSSVRQGLSYNEQFF

clone_size: .
d_call: .
v_call: TRBV5-1
j_call: TRBJ2-1
cdr3_nt: TGCGCCAGCAGCTCCGCCCAATCTAAGAATGAGCAGTTCTTC
cdr3_aa: CASSSAQSKNEQFF

clone_size: .
d_call: .
v_call: TRBV18
j_call: TRBJ2-1
cdr3_nt: TGTGCCAGCAACCAGGAGGGAACCTCCTACAATGAGCAGTTCTTC
cdr3_aa: CASNQEGTSYNEQFF

clone_size: .
d_call: .
v_call: TRBV3-1/TRBV3-2
j_call: TRBJ1-5
cdr3_nt: TGTGCCAGCAGCCAAGACAGGGGAAGGCCCCAGCATTTT
cdr3_aa: CASSQDRGRPQHF

clone_size: .
d_call: .
v_call: TRBV4-3
j_call: TRBJ1-5
cdr3_nt: TGCGCCAGCAGCCAATTTCCGAGGGCAGGGGAAGATCAGCCCCAGCATTTT
cdr3_aa: CASSQFPRAGEDQPQHF

clone_size: .
d_call: .
v_call: TRBV29-1
j_call: TRBJ1-1
cdr3_nt: TGCAGCGTTGCCGGGGTGGGCACTGAAGCTTTCTTT
cdr3_aa: CSVAGVGTEAFF

clone_size: .
d_call: TRBD2
v_call: TRBV18
j_call: TRBJ2-1
cdr3_nt: TGTGCCAGCTCACCCCCTTTAGCGGGGGGCGTCTACAATGAGCAGTTCTTC
cdr3_aa: CASSPPLAGGVYNEQFF

clone_size: .
d_call: .
v_call: TRBV30
j_call: TRBJ2-1
cdr3_nt: TGTGCCTGGAGTTCGGCCAGGGCGAGCTCCTACAATGAGCAGTTCTTC
cdr3_aa: CAWSSARASSYNEQFF

clone_size: once
d_call: .
v_call: TRBV19
j_call: TRBJ2-2
cdr3_nt: TGTGCCAGTACCGCCACCGGGGAGCTGTTTTTT
cdr3_aa: CASTATGELFF

clone_size: once
d_call: .
v_call: TRBV27
j_call: TRBJ2-7
cdr3_nt: TGTGCCAGCAGAGTTGGCGGGTGGACCTACGAGCAGTACTTC
cdr3_aa: CASRVGGWTYEQYF

clone_size: .
d_call: TRBD1
v_call: TRBV11-2
j_call: TRBJ2-1
cdr3_nt: TGTGCCAGCAGCTCTGGACAGGGGGCCTCCCGCGATGAGCAGTTCTTC
cdr3_aa: CASSSGQGASRDEQFF

clone_size: once
d_call: TRBD2
v_call: TRBV5-1
j_call: TRBJ2-1
cdr3_nt: TGCGCCAGCAGCTCGAGGCCGGGGGGGACTTCGAATGAGCAGTTCTTC
cdr3_aa: CASSSRPGGTSNEQFF

clone_size: once
d_call: .
v_call: TRBV29-1
j_call: TRBJ2-3
cdr3_nt: TGCAGCGTTGAGGGGGGTCTGGGCGCAGATACGCAGTATTTT
cdr3_aa: CSVEGGLGADTQYF

clone_size: once
d_call: .
v_call: TRBV30
j_call: TRBJ1-5
cdr3_nt: TGTGCCTGGAGTGCCGGTTCTCAGCCCCAGCATTTT
cdr3_aa: CAWSAGSQPQHF

clone_size: once
d_call: .
v_call: TRBV18
j_call: TRBJ2-2
cdr3_nt: TGTGCCAGCTCAAATGGGGCCCGGGAGCTGTTTTTT
cdr3_aa: CASSNGARELFF

clone_size: .
d_call: TRBD2
v_call: TRBV5-4
j_call: TRBJ2-7
cdr3_nt: TGTGCCAGCAGCTTGGGACTAGCGGGAGGCGCTTACGAGCAGTACTTC
cdr3_aa: CASSLGLAGGAYEQYF

clone_size: .
d_call: .
v_call: TRBV4-1
j_call: TRBJ2-1
cdr3_nt: TGCGCCAGCAGCCATGGGGGTGAGCAGTTCTTC
cdr3_aa: CASSHGGEQFF

clone_size: .
d_call: .
v_call: TRBV24-1
j_call: TRBJ2-5
cdr3_nt: TGTGCCACCAGTGATAAGGAGGTCTCAGAGACCCAGTACTTC
cdr3_aa: CATSDKEVSETQYF

clone_size: .
d_call: .
v_call: TRBV27
j_call: TRBJ1-6
cdr3_nt: TGTGCCAGCAGTTTGACGGCAGGGGAAATCTATAATTCACCCCTCCACTTT
cdr3_aa: CASSLTAGEIYNSPLHF

clone_size: .
d_call: .
v_call: TRBV7-2
j_call: TRBJ1-5
cdr3_nt: TGTGCCAGCAGCTTGAGAGGGAATCAGCCCCAGCATTTT
cdr3_aa: CASSLRGNQPQHF

clone_size: once
d_call: TRBD2
v_call: TRBV5-5
j_call: TRBJ2-2
cdr3_nt: TGTGCCAGCAGATCGGGACTAGCGGGAAACACCGGGGAGCTGTTTTTT
cdr3_aa: CASRSGLAGNTGELFF

clone_size: .
d_call: .
v_call: TRBV4-3
j_call: TRBJ1-3
cdr3_nt: TGCGCCAGCAGCCAAGAAGTAGTAGACTGGACAGCAGCCGGAAACACCATATATTTT
cdr3_aa: CASSQEVVDWTAAGNTIYF

clone_size: .
d_call: .
v_call: TRBV10-3
j_call: TRBJ1-5
cdr3_nt: TGTGCCATCAGTGAGCCAGAGTATAGCAATCAGCCCCAGCATTTT
cdr3_aa: CAISEPEYSNQPQHF

clone_size: .
d_call: .
v_call: TRBV19
j_call: TRBJ1-6
cdr3_nt: TGTGCCAGTACCATTACAGGGCCTAGGTCAGTAAATTCTAAAAATTCACCCCTCCACTTT
cdr3_aa: CASTITGPRSVNSKNSPLHF

clone_size: .
d_call: .
v_call: TRBV30
j_call: TRBJ2-7
cdr3_nt: TGTGCCTGGAGTGTACACAGATCCTACGAGCAGTACTTC
cdr3_aa: CAWSVHRSYEQYF

clone_size: .
d_call: .
v_call: TRBV13
j_call: TRBJ2-2
cdr3_nt: TGTGCCAGCAGCTTAGTGGTGAGAACCGGGGAGCTGTTTTTT
cdr3_aa: CASSLVVRTGELFF

clone_size: few
d_call: .
v_call: TRBV9
j_call: TRBJ1-4
cdr3_nt: TGTGCCAGCAGCGTAGCTACTGGGGCAGGTGAAAAACTGTTTTTT
cdr3_aa: CASSVATGAGEKLFF

clone_size: .
d_call: .
v_call: TRBV6-5
j_call: TRBJ1-3
cdr3_nt: TGTGCCAGCAAAGAAACAGGGATGGGAAACACCATATATTTT
cdr3_aa: CASKETGMGNTIYF

clone_size: .
d_call: TRBD2
v_call: TRBV5-1
j_call: TRBJ2-5
cdr3_nt: TGCGCCAGCAGCTTGGGAGCGGGGGGCCTGGAGACCCAGTACTTC
cdr3_aa: CASSLGAGGLETQYF

clone_size: .
d_call: TRBD2
v_call: TRBV4-2
j_call: TRBJ2-3
cdr3_nt: TGTGCCAGCAGCCCAGCAGGGCGGGAGGGTTCAGATACGCAGTATTTT
cdr3_aa: CASSPAGREGSDTQYF

clone_size: .
d_call: .
v_call: TRBV11-2
j_call: TRBJ2-7
cdr3_nt: TGTGCCAGCAGTTATAGTACTAGCGAGCAGTACTTC
cdr3_aa: CASSYSTSEQYF

clone_size: .
d_call: .
v_call: TRBV27
j_call: TRBJ2-5
cdr3_nt: TGTGCCAGCAGTTTATCGTACACCGCGGGGGCAGAGACCCAGTACTTC
cdr3_aa: CASSLSYTAGAETQYF

clone_size: few
d_call: .
v_call: TRBV24-1
j_call: TRBJ1-5
cdr3_nt: TGTGCCACCAGTTCCCAGGGAGATAGCAATCAGCCCCAGCATTTT
cdr3_aa: CATSSQGDSNQPQHF

clone_size: .
d_call: TRBD2
v_call: TRBV24-1
j_call: TRBJ2-1
cdr3_nt: TGTGCCACCAGTGATCAACTAGCGGGAGGGGGGGATGAGCAGTTCTTC
cdr3_aa: CATSDQLAGGGDEQFF

clone_size: many
d_call: .
v_call: TRBV2
j_call: TRBJ2-5
cdr3_nt: TGTGCCAACCAAGCAGGCTTTGGGGAGACCCAGTACTTC
cdr3_aa: CANQAGFGETQYF

clone_size: .
d_call: .
v_call: TRBV10-2
j_call: TRBJ1-2
cdr3_nt: TGCGCCAGCAGTGAGATAGGACGTAACTATGGCTACACCTTC
cdr3_aa: CASSEIGRNYGYTF

clone_size: .
d_call: TRBD2
v_call: TRBV11-2
j_call: TRBJ2-1
cdr3_nt: TGTGCCAGCAGCTTGGAGATAGGACTAGCGGGGGGCTACAATGAGCAGTTCTTC
cdr3_aa: CASSLEIGLAGGYNEQFF

clone_size: .
d_call: .
v_call: TRBV2
j_call: TRBJ1-1
cdr3_nt: TGTGCCAGCAGTGTCAGGATTGAAGCTTTCTTT
cdr3_aa: CASSVRIEAFF

clone_size: .
d_call: .
v_call: TRBV5-4
j_call: TRBJ1-2
cdr3_nt: TGTGCCAGCAGCTCAGGGCAATTGGGCTACACCTTC
cdr3_aa: CASSSGQLGYTF

clone_size: .
d_call: .
v_call: TRBV30
j_call: TRBJ2-1
cdr3_nt: TGTGCCTACGCCCCATCCTACAATGAGCAGTTCTTC
cdr3_aa: CAYAPSYNEQFF

clone_size: once
d_call: TRBD1
v_call: TRBV19
j_call: TRBJ2-7
cdr3_nt: TGTGCCAGTAGTTCTCCCGGGACAGGGCGGCACGAGCAGTACTTC
cdr3_aa: CASSSPGTGRHEQYF

clone_size: .
d_call: .
v_call: TRBV7-2
j_call: TRBJ1-1
cdr3_nt: TGTGCCAGCAGCTTAAAACAGGGCTCGAACACTGAAGCTTTCTTT
cdr3_aa: CASSLKQGSNTEAFF